This is a list of T cell receptor beta chains from one sample in a study of T cell responses to AZD1222 COVID-19 vaccine. Only in-frame clones appear in the TCRdb table, and some are missing; sequencing was by immunoSEQ multiplex PCR. This table has about 140,000 clones, roughly nine tenths appearing once. The material sequenced was peripheral blood, taken on day 0 of AZD1222 vaccination. These receptor sequences come from an adult in good health. The CDR3 runs from the conserved cysteine through the conserved F or W. A D gene is named only where the DNA matches it firmly. Only some rows state a clone size, as once, few, many or a class for expanded clones.

v_call	d_call	j_call	clone_size	cdr3_aa	cdr3_nt
TRBV2	-	TRBJ1-2	-	CASSVSSHGYTF	TGTGCCAGCAGTGTGTCCTCGCATGGCTACACCTTC
TRBV18	-	TRBJ1-1	-	CASSAPSGYTEAFF	TGTGCCAGCTCGGCCCCCTCGGGGTACACTGAAGCTTTCTTT
TRBV19	-	TRBJ1-6	-	CASSIRFSYNSPLHF	TGTGCCAGTAGTATTCGCTTCTCCTATAATTCACCCCTCCACTTT
TRBV6-5	-	TRBJ2-7	-	CASSYSSRNSYEQYF	TGTGCCAGCAGTTACTCCTCACGGAACTCCTACGAGCAGTACTTC
TRBV5-1	-	TRBJ2-7	-	CASSLGLGGYYEQYF	TGCGCCAGCAGCTTGGGGCTAGGCGGTTACTACGAGCAGTACTTC
TRBV7-9	-	TRBJ2-7	once	CASSLARLWGASSYEQYF	TGTGCCAGCAGCTTAGCTCGGCTATGGGGGGCGAGCTCCTACGAGCAGTACTTC
TRBV19	-	TRBJ1-5	-	CATSAREQPQHF	TGTGCCACCTCGGCGCGTGAGCAGCCCCAGCATTTT
TRBV4-2	TRBD2	TRBJ2-7	few	CASSQDRGTSGVYEQYF	TGTGCCAGCAGCCAAGATAGGGGGACTAGCGGGGTCTACGAGCAGTACTTC
TRBV2	-	TRBJ1-1	-	CASTVRPGSGTEAFF	TGTGCCAGCACCGTACGCCCAGGGTCGGGGACTGAAGCTTTCTTT
TRBV10-3	TRBD1	TRBJ1-1	-	CAISDTGQGNTEAFF	TGTGCCATCAGCGACACGGGACAGGGGAACACTGAAGCTTTCTTT
TRBV5-6	-	TRBJ1-1	-	CASSLSRVGEAFF	TGTGCCAGCAGCTTGTCTAGGGTAGGTGAAGCTTTCTTT
TRBV6-5	TRBD1	TRBJ1-1	-	CASRTGGGGNTEAFF	TGTGCCAGCAGAACAGGGGGCGGGGGGAACACTGAAGCTTTCTTT
TRBV19	-	TRBJ1-1	-	CASSMERGYTEAFF	TGTGCCAGTAGTATGGAGAGGGGATACACTGAAGCTTTCTTT
TRBV28	TRBD1	TRBJ2-1	-	CASSTGTGNYNEQFF	TGTGCCAGCAGTACCGGGACAGGTAACTACAATGAGCAGTTCTTC
TRBV28	TRBD1	TRBJ1-5	-	CASSPGQGGQPQHF	TGTGCCAGCAGCCCCGGACAGGGCGGCCAGCCCCAGCATTTT
TRBV11-3	-	TRBJ1-3	-	CASSLREQGRGNTIYF	TGTGCCAGCAGCTTAAGGGAGCAGGGGAGAGGAAACACCATATATTTT
TRBV6-2/TRBV6-3	-	TRBJ2-7	-	CASSYSWGNEQYF	TGTGCCAGCAGTTACTCCTGGGGAAACGAGCAGTACTTC
TRBV19	TRBD1	TRBJ1-2	once	CASSTGTAYNYGYTF	TGTGCCAGTAGCACAGGGACAGCCTATAACTATGGCTACACCTTC
TRBV30	-	TRBJ1-3	-	CAWSVGSGNTIYF	TGTGCCTGGAGTGTGGGGTCAGGAAACACCATATATTTT
TRBV4-2	-	TRBJ1-1	-	CASSQDLVSEAFF	TGTGCCAGCAGCCAAGATCTGGTTAGTGAAGCTTTCTTT
TRBV3-1/TRBV3-2	-	TRBJ1-2	-	CASSQMAGYYYGYTF	TGTGCCAGCAGCCAAATGGCAGGGTACTACTATGGCTACACCTTC
TRBV28	-	TRBJ2-7	-	CASSLGTGFDNEQYF	TGTGCCAGCAGTTTAGGAACAGGGTTTGACAACGAGCAGTACTTC
TRBV7-8	TRBD1	TRBJ1-1	-	CASSYMGGTGSGTEAFF	TGTGCCAGCAGCTATATGGGAGGGACAGGGTCTGGCACTGAAGCTTTCTTT
TRBV6-6	TRBD1	TRBJ2-7	few	CASSFGTAIHEQYF	TGTGCCAGCAGTTTCGGGACAGCAATCCACGAGCAGTACTTC
TRBV27	TRBD2	TRBJ2-7	few	CASSRTSGGENEQYF	TGTGCCAGCAGCCGCACTAGCGGGGGGGAAAACGAGCAGTACTTC
TRBV28	-	TRBJ2-1	-	CASSSASSVYNEQFF	TGTGCCAGCAGTTCCGCTTCTAGCGTTTACAATGAGCAGTTCTTC
TRBV19	TRBD1	TRBJ2-7	-	CASRTGGSSSYEQYF	TGTGCCAGTAGGACAGGGGGCTCCTCCTCCTACGAGCAGTACTTC
TRBV18	TRBD2	TRBJ2-5	-	CASSFGTSGKETQYF	TGTGCCAGCTCATTTGGGACTAGCGGAAAAGAGACCCAGTACTTC
TRBV7-6	-	TRBJ1-4	few	CASSLGAGYPEKLFF	TGTGCCAGCAGCTTAGGAGCCGGCTACCCTGAAAAACTGTTTTTT
TRBV2	-	TRBJ1-3	-	CASSEQGRTIYF	TGTGCCAGCAGTGAACAGGGTAGAACCATATATTTT
TRBV27	-	TRBJ1-1	-	CASSSSATGTPEAFF	TGTGCCAGCAGTTCGTCCGCGACAGGTACTCCTGAAGCTTTCTTT
TRBV5-6	TRBD1	TRBJ1-4	-	CASSRQGPVEKLFF	TGTGCCAGCAGCAGACAGGGGCCGGTCGAAAAACTGTTTTTT
TRBV11-3	-	TRBJ1-1	-	CASSLDPISREAFF	TGTGCCAGCAGCTTAGATCCGATCAGCCGTGAAGCTTTCTTT
TRBV18	TRBD1	TRBJ2-1	-	CASSPTGTGDYNEQFF	TGTGCCAGCTCACCCACAGGGACAGGGGATTACAATGAGCAGTTCTTC
TRBV13	TRBD1	TRBJ2-7	-	CASSAGTGGLMMEQYF	TGTGCCAGCAGCGCTGGGACAGGGGGCCTTATGATGGAGCAGTACTTC
TRBV5-1	TRBD1	TRBJ2-5	-	CASSLFTGTEETQYF	TGCGCCAGCAGCTTGTTTACCGGGACAGAAGAGACCCAGTACTTC